The sequence of this TCR beta chain was determined in a study of cytomegalovirus exposure and HLA in healthy donors. Both 60 Vbeta primers and 13 Jbeta primers went into the PCR. The data were produced by immunoSEQ multiplex PCR, yet TCRdb's version contains in-frame clones alone and is incomplete. The data hold about 240,000 clones, with about 80% observed a single time. The origin of this receptor is a woman aged 55-69 years in good health and CMV-seropositive. Input material: PBMCs.

CDR3 nucleotides: TGTGCCAGCAGCCAAGATGGACGGGAGGCAGATACGCAGTATTTT. This encodes CASSQDGREADTQYF. The V call is TRBV4-2, the J call TRBJ2-3; 7 bases are a match to TRBD2. Germline V gene lookup returns CDR1 LGHNA and CDR2 YNFKEQ. This CDR3 is 15 amino acids long. V shed 0 bases, J shed 4 bases, and the junction held 4 bases outside the gene matches.